This T cell receptor (beta chain) was identified in a study of shared clonotypes between healthy human individuals. TCRdb's copy holds only in-frame clones and misses some; the assay was immunoSEQ multiplex PCR. The table has about 2 million clones, approximately 95% seen once. Trimming left V 4 bases short and J 3 bases short, with 10 bases between. Germline V gives CDR1 KGHSH, CDR2 LQKENI. This CDR3 spans 13 amino acids. The receptor was derived from a man younger than 30 in good health. Sequences were obtained from naive CD4+ T cells sorted from blood. Subset noted: CD45RA+ positively selected. The chain uses TRBV18 and TRBJ2-7; D is unclear. The DNA for the CDR3 is TGTGCCAGCTCACTCGGCAGACTCTACGAGCAGTACTTC. It translates to CASSLGRLYEQYF. The variable domain in full, completed from reference TRBV18 and TRBJ2-7, reads NAGVMQNPRHLVRRRGQEARLRCSPMKGHSHVYWYRQLPEEGLKFMVYLQKENIIDESGMPKERFSAEFPKEGPSILRIQQVVRGDSAAYFCASSLGRLYEQYFGPGTRLTVT.